This TCR beta chain appears in the sequencing data of a study of blood T cell repertoires in COVID-19. Whole-study context: Donors in the United States, Italy and Spain gave samples during acute or convalescent COVID-19.

The junction had 6 bases not matched to a gene; V was cut back by 3 bases and J by 3 bases. The CDR3 runs to 16 residues. The V gene's germline CDR1 is SGDLS and CDR2 YYNGEE. Assay: immunoSEQ multiplex PCR; the TCRdb copy retains only in-frame clones and omits some. The sample shows some 150,000 clones, around 80% of them seen only once. The chain uses TRBV9 and TRBJ2-2; 9 positions match TRBD1. Sequenced sample: peripheral blood. The sequence came from a woman over 75 in a cohort sampled during active or convalescent COVID-19. Here the CDR3 reads CASSAQDRGYTGELFF. The DNA for the CDR3 is TGTGCCAGCAGCGCGCAGGACAGGGGCTACACCGGGGAGCTGTTTTTT. The full variable domain, completed using reference TRBV9 and TRBJ2-2, is DSGVTQTPKHLITATGQRVTLRCSPRSGDLSVYWYQQSLDQGLQFLIQYYNGEERAKGNILERFSAQQFPDLHSELNLSSLELGDSALYFCASSAQDRGYTGELFFGEGSRLTVL.